This TCR beta chain was sequenced in a study of technical replicates of blood from a handful of donors. The V end was cut by 3 bases, the J end by 3 bases, with 14 bases between. The length of the CDR3 is 15 residues. Looked up from germline, CDR1 is SGHVS and CDR2 is FQNEAQ. The method was immunoSEQ multiplex PCR; TCRdb's version includes in-frame clones alone and lacks a portion of them. The data hold approximately 70,000 clones, with 90% to 95% observed a single time. J is TRBJ1-1 and V is TRBV7-8; weak D call: TRBD1 (5 bases). The receptor comes from a human donor in good health. Specimen: T cells isolated from PBMCs. CDR3 bases: TGTGCCAGCAGCTTTAGTAGGGGATGGGACACTGAAGCTTTCTTT. This gives the protein CASSFSRGWDTEAFF. The variable domain in full, with the rest retrieved from reference TRBV7-8 and TRBJ1-1, is GAGVSQSPRYKVAKRGQDVALRCDPISGHVSLFWYQQALGQGPEFLTYFQNEAQLDKSGLPSDRFFAERPEGSVSTLKIQRTQQEDSAVYLCASSFSRGWDTEAFFGQGTRLTVV.